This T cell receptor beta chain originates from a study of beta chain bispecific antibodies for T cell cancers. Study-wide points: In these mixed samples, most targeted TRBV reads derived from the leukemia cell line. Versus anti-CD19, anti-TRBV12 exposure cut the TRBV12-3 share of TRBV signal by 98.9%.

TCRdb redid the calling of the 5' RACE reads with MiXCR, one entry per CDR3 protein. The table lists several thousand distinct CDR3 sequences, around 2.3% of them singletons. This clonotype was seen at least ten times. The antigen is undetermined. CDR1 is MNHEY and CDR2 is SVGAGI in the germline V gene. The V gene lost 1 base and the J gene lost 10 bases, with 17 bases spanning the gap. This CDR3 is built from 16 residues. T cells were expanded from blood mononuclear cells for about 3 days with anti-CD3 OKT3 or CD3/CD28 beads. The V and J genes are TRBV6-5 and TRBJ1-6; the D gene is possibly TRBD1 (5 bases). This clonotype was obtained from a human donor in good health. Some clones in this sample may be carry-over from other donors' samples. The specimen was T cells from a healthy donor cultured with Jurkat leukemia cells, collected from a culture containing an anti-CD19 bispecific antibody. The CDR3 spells CASSYFLDPAGSPLHF. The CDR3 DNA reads TGTGCCAGCAGTTACTTTCTGGACCCGGCAGGGTCACCCCTCCACTTT.